These T cell receptor beta chains were read from a single sample in a study of CD8 T cells in Susac syndrome. A single record per CDR3 protein comes from TCRdb applying MiXCR to the immunoSEQ multiplex PCR reads. The sample consists of approximately 170,000 distinct CDR3 sequences, around 92% of them appearing once. Sequencing was carried out using CD4+ T cells from PBMCs. Receptors originate from a human donor in good health. Each CDR3 is given with its conserved first and last residue. The D gene is left open where the match is weak. Clone size is stated in some rows and not others, as once, few, many or a class when expanded.

v_gene: TRBV29-1
j_gene: TRBJ2-7
d_gene: TRBD2
abundance: .
CDR3aa: CSVLRPSGRTGEQYF
CDR3nt: TGCAGCGTTCTCCGCCCTAGCGGGAGAACGGGCGAGCAGTACTTC

v_gene: TRBV3-1
j_gene: TRBJ1-4
d_gene: .
abundance: .
CDR3aa: CASSRPQGGLFF
CDR3nt: TGTGCCAGCAGCCGCCCCCAAGGAGGACTGTTTTTT

v_gene: TRBV10-1
j_gene: TRBJ1-1
d_gene: .
abundance: .
CDR3aa: CASSRQINTEAFF
CDR3nt: TGCGCCAGCAGCAGACAGATTAACACTGAAGCTTTCTTT

v_gene: TRBV20-1
j_gene: TRBJ1-1
d_gene: .
abundance: .
CDR3aa: CSAVGRVPEAFF
CDR3nt: TGCAGTGCGGTAGGCAGGGTGCCTGAAGCTTTCTTT

v_gene: TRBV6-5
j_gene: TRBJ1-6
d_gene: TRBD1
abundance: once
CDR3aa: CASSGGQGNSPLHF
CDR3nt: TGTGCCAGCAGCGGTGGACAGGGCAATTCACCCCTCCACTTT

v_gene: TRBV7-2
j_gene: TRBJ2-5
d_gene: .
abundance: .
CDR3aa: CASSSRPRGFQETQYF
CDR3nt: TGTGCCAGCAGCTCGAGACCGAGAGGGTTCCAAGAGACCCAGTACTTC

v_gene: TRBV6-4
j_gene: TRBJ2-7
d_gene: .
abundance: once
CDR3aa: CASSDPRKGDEQYF
CDR3nt: TGTGCCAGCAGTGACCCGCGAAAGGGGGACGAGCAGTACTTC

v_gene: TRBV3-1
j_gene: TRBJ2-5
d_gene: .
abundance: .
CDR3aa: CASSLSAQGETQYF
CDR3nt: TGTGCCAGCAGCCTCTCAGCCCAGGGAGAGACCCAGTACTTC

v_gene: TRBV6-2/TRBV6-3
j_gene: TRBJ1-1
d_gene: .
abundance: .
CDR3aa: CASSYGAGKYTEAFF
CDR3nt: TGTGCCAGCAGTTACGGGGCAGGGAAGTACACTGAAGCTTTCTTT

v_gene: TRBV6-5
j_gene: TRBJ2-7
d_gene: TRBD2
abundance: .
CDR3aa: CASSTSGGNSYEQYF
CDR3nt: TGTGCCAGCAGTACAAGCGGGGGGAACTCCTACGAGCAGTACTTC

v_gene: TRBV30
j_gene: TRBJ2-1
d_gene: TRBD2
abundance: .
CDR3aa: CAWSSTGGPYNEQFF
CDR3nt: TGTGCCTGGAGTAGCACGGGGGGGCCATACAATGAGCAGTTCTTC

v_gene: TRBV6-5
j_gene: TRBJ2-7
d_gene: .
abundance: .
CDR3aa: CASRRTVNIIYEQYF
CDR3nt: TGTGCCAGCAGACGTACTGTAAATATTATCTACGAGCAGTACTTC

v_gene: TRBV5-1
j_gene: TRBJ2-5
d_gene: TRBD1
abundance: once
CDR3aa: CASSRGTGGQETQYF
CDR3nt: TGCGCCAGCAGCCGCGGGACAGGGGGCCAAGAGACCCAGTACTTC

v_gene: TRBV23-1
j_gene: TRBJ2-4
d_gene: .
abundance: once
CDR3aa: CASLRGHIAKNIQYF
CDR3nt: TGCGCCAGCCTCCGGGGCCACATAGCCAAAAACATTCAGTACTTC

v_gene: TRBV14
j_gene: TRBJ2-2
d_gene: TRBD1
abundance: .
CDR3aa: CASSQDFDRERAGELFF
CDR3nt: TGTGCCAGCAGCCAAGATTTCGACAGGGAAAGGGCCGGGGAGCTGTTTTTT

v_gene: TRBV13
j_gene: TRBJ2-6
d_gene: .
abundance: few
CDR3aa: CASSSIVGKSGANVLTF
CDR3nt: TGTGCCAGCAGCTCGATAGTGGGTAAAAGTGGGGCCAACGTCCTGACTTTC

v_gene: TRBV4-3
j_gene: TRBJ2-1
d_gene: .
abundance: .
CDR3aa: CASSPSYPDSTGNEQFF
CDR3nt: TGCGCCAGCAGCCCCTCATATCCCGATTCGACGGGGAATGAGCAGTTCTTC

v_gene: TRBV6-6
j_gene: TRBJ2-7
d_gene: .
abundance: few
CDR3aa: CASSTVGDEQYF
CDR3nt: TGTGCCAGCAGCACCGTGGGGGACGAGCAGTACTTC

v_gene: TRBV4-1
j_gene: TRBJ2-7
d_gene: .
abundance: .
CDR3aa: CASGPGGNSYEQYF
CDR3nt: TGCGCCAGCGGCCCCGGCGGGAACTCCTACGAGCAGTACTTC

v_gene: TRBV6-5
j_gene: TRBJ2-5
d_gene: TRBD1
abundance: .
CDR3aa: CASSYSGNRGTTQYF
CDR3nt: TGTGCCAGCAGTTACTCAGGAAACAGGGGGACGACCCAGTACTTC

v_gene: TRBV29-1
j_gene: TRBJ2-1
d_gene: .
abundance: .
CDR3aa: CSVDMGSYNEQFF
CDR3nt: TGCAGCGTTGATATGGGCTCCTACAATGAGCAGTTCTTC